Given below is one T cell receptor beta chain in context. The antigen is undetermined. This sample was included in a study of cytotoxic CD8 clonotypes in ibrutinib-treated CLL. On the study more broadly: On average, each sample had approximately 250,000 productive templates and about 89,000 productive rearrangements. Broader study findings: Baseline values of clonality outstripped age-matched healthy donors and followed circulating CD8+ T-cell counts.

V dropped 4 bases and J dropped 0 bases, with 11 bases sitting between them. Germline CDR1 is MGHDK and CDR2 is SYGVNS. CDR3 length: 15 amino acids. Target depth was 1 in 200,000 to 1 in 1 million T cells, about 10x per clonotype. Sequencing was performed with immunoSEQ multiplex PCR; in TCRdb, only in-frame clones are kept and a portion is missing. The data show around 60,000 clones, less than 60% seen once. The rearrangement uses TRBV25-1 and TRBJ2-3, with D perhaps matching TRBD2 (5 bases). The clonotype was recovered from a human donor with chronic lymphocytic leukemia. Sample: PBMCs, taken after 12 months of ibrutinib treatment. CDR3 sequence: CASSASTGSTDTQYF. The CDR3 DNA is TGTGCCAGCAGTGCTAGTACGGGGAGCACAGATACGCAGTATTTT. Supplemented by reference TRBV25-1 and TRBJ2-3, the full variable domain reads EADIYQTPRYLVIGTGKKITLECSQTMGHDKMYWYQQDPGMELHLIHYSYGVNSTEKGDLSSESTVSRIRTEHFPLTLESARPSHTSQYLCASSASTGSTDTQYFGPGTRLTVL.